A single sample is the source of the 30 T cell receptor beta chains below, sequenced in a study of blood T cell repertoires in COVID-19. TCRdb's copy holds only in-frame clones and misses some; the assay was immunoSEQ multiplex PCR. The sample gives under 250,000 clones, about nine tenths of which show up once; under 7.5% is in the top ten. Source material: peripheral blood. These receptors all stem from a man between 60 and 70 years old who had recovered from COVID-19.

This sequence joins TRBV4-2 and TRBJ2-1; TRBD2 might be the D (6 bases). The germline gives CDR1 LGHNA, CDR2 YNFKEQ. There are 16 residues in the CDR3. The ends were cut back, 0 bases at V and 9 bases at J, with 18 bases in the middle. The CDR3 sequence: CASSQDLTSRFGEQFF. As DNA, the CDR3 is TGTGCCAGCAGCCAAGATTTGACTAGTAGGTTTGGTGAGCAGTTCTTC.

This chain links TRBV19 with TRBJ2-2, with 7 bases lining up with TRBD1. CDR1 is LNHDA, CDR2 SQIVND, per germline (reference sequence). Unmatched junction bases numbered 10, after V lost 6 bases and J lost 6 bases. The CDR3 totals 15 residues. The CDR3 loop is CASSLTGLAAGELFF. As DNA, the CDR3 is TGTGCCAGTAGCTTGACAGGGTTGGCAGCCGGGGAGCTGTTTTTT.

The V call is TRBV24-1, the J call TRBJ1-1, with 7 positions matching TRBD1. CDR3 length equals 14 residues. V trimming: 3 bases; J trimming: 4 bases; junction bases outside the gene matches: 4. Germline V gene data show CDR1 as KGHDR and CDR2 as SFDVKD. CDR3 amino acids: CATSDPAGGTEAFF. Here the CDR3 DNA reads TGTGCCACCAGTGATCCCGCAGGGGGCACTGAAGCTTTCTTT.

The chain is built from TRBV2 and TRBJ2-5, with 8 bases identical to TRBD2. V dropped 11 bases and J dropped 4; count of bases not matched to a gene: 9. Germline assignment: CDR1 SNHLY and CDR2 FYNNEI. CDR3 length equals 13 residues. The CDR3 is CAGPGLDGETQYF. The CDR3 DNA sequence: TGTGCCGGACCGGGACTAGACGGAGAGACCCAGTACTTC.

The chain joins TRBV2 to TRBJ2-7; the D gene is possibly TRBD1 (6 bases). This CDR3 spans 16 amino acids. Germline CDR1 and CDR2: SNHLY and FYNNEI. The germline V and J ends were trimmed by 0 bases and 3 bases, with 15 bases remaining between them. CDR3 bases: TGTGCCAGCAGTGAAGCGGCGACAGGACCACACTACGAGCAGTACTTC. This translates into CASSEAATGPHYEQYF.

This clone was recorded only once. The gene calls are TRBV5-1 and TRBJ1-1; 10 bases fit TRBD1. J gave up 8 bases and V 0 bases, and 7 bases lay outside the gene matches. This CDR3 is 15 amino acids long. CDR1 SGHRS and CDR2 YFSETQ come from the germline V gene. For the CDR3, the DNA is TGCGCCAGCAGCTTGGCTGGGACAGGGGTTCGGGAAGCTTTCTTT. It encodes CASSLAGTGVREAFF.

CDR3 nucleotides: TGTGCCAGCAGCCAATCCGGGACCCAGGGAGGAGTTCAGCCCCAGCATTTT. Its translation: CASSQSGTQGGVQPQHF. This sequence joins TRBV3-1 (or the pseudogene TRBV3-2) and TRBJ1-5, with D possibly TRBD1 on 5 matching bases. Trimming pared 2 bases from V and 6 bases from J, leaving 20 bases between. The germline gives CDR1 LGHDT, CDR2 YNNKEL (reference sequence). The CDR3 has 17 residues.

The V and J genes are TRBV28 and TRBJ2-1; no firm D call. CDR1 is MDHEN and CDR2 is SYDVKM in the germline V gene. CDR3 size: 13 residues. Trimming took 5 bases from V and 4 from J, leaving 9 bases between them. The CDR3 protein is CASSTPGYNEQFF. DNA for the CDR3: TGTGCCAGCAGTACCCCCGGGTACAATGAGCAGTTCTTC.

The chain recombines TRBV5-1 with TRBJ2-3; D call uncertain. The CDR3 is made up of 12 amino acids. CDR1 is SGHRS, CDR2 YFSETQ, per germline. V was trimmed by 4 bases and J by 2 bases, leaving 5 bases between them. The CDR3 nucleotides read TGCGCCAGCAGCCTCCCCACAGATACGCAGTATTTT. This encodes CASSLPTDTQYF.

The chain uses TRBV18 and TRBJ2-5; 13 nucleotides match TRBD2. With V trimmed by 4 bases and J by 5 bases, 7 bases remained unmatched. The CDR3 totals 16 residues. CDR1 is KGHSH, CDR2 LQKENI, per germline. The CDR3 DNA reads as TGTGCCAGCTCACGACAACTAGCGGGGGGGCCCGAGACCCAGTACTTC. Translation gives CASSRQLAGGPETQYF. Filled out from reference TRBV18 and TRBJ2-5, the complete variable domain reads NAGVMQNPRHLVRRRGQEARLRCSPMKGHSHVYWYRQLPEEGLKFMVYLQKENIIDESGMPKERFSAEFPKEGPSILRIQQVVRGDSAAYFCASSRQLAGGPETQYFGPGTRLLVL.

The chain couples TRBV6-2 or TRBV6-3 to TRBJ1-4, with 7 bases that match TRBD1. J was trimmed by 5 bases and V by 6 bases; bases with no gene match: 9. This CDR3 is built from 15 residues. Germline V gives CDR1 MNHEY, CDR2 SVGEGT. Written as DNA, the CDR3 is TGTGCCAGCAGCCCCGGGGACAGTCCAAATGAAAAACTGTTTTTT. It is translated as CASSPGDSPNEKLFF.

This clone occurred a few times. The chain is built from TRBV24-1 and TRBJ2-7; 11 nucleotides line up with TRBD1. With V trimmed by 9 bases and J by 0 bases, 0 bases remained unmatched. Germline V gene data show CDR1 as KGHDR and CDR2 as SFDVKD. The CDR3 loop spans 13 amino acids. The CDR3 is CATGTGGSYEQYF. CDR3 sequence (DNA): TGTGCCACCGGGACAGGGGGCTCCTACGAGCAGTACTTC.

This clone was seen only once. A much larger clonotype is one base distant, so this may be a read error. Other DNA sequences in this sample translate to the same CDR3. This chain connects TRBV7-8 to TRBJ1-2; D ambiguous. The CDR3 covers 17 residues. Trimming removed 5 bases from V and 2 bases from J, with 21 bases in between. Germline CDR1 SGHVS, CDR2 FQNEAQ. CDR3 DNA: TGTGCCAGCAGCCTAGTCTTCTCACCCACAGAGAACTATGGCTACACCTTC. Protein product: CASSLVFSPTENYGYTF.

The V gene is TRBV29-1, the J gene TRBJ1-2; D ambiguous. Trimming took off 5 bases at V and 1 base at J, with 11 bases between the two ends. This CDR3 is built from 13 residues. Germline loops: CDR1 SQVTM, CDR2 ANQGSEA. This CDR3 reads CSVPLGGNYGYTF. CDR3 in DNA: TGCAGCGTTCCCCTGGGAGGTAACTATGGCTACACCTTC.

This chain joins TRBV11-3 and TRBJ1-1; D may be TRBD1 (6 bases). Germline V gene data show CDR1 as SGHNT and CDR2 as YENEEA. The CDR3 has 13 residues. The V gene lost 3 bases and the J gene lost 5 bases, with 10 bases spanning the gap. CDR3 loop: CASSFQQGTEAFF. CDR3 DNA: TGTGCCAGCAGCTTCCAACAGGGAACTGAAGCTTTCTTT.

The V call is TRBV19, the J call TRBJ2-7; D is undetermined. The CDR3 loop spans 15 amino acids. Germline V gives CDR1 LNHDA, CDR2 SQIVND (reference sequence). Trimming took off 1 base at V and 1 base at J, with 11 bases between the two ends. The CDR3 coding sequence is TGTGCCAGTAGTATAGCCCCGGGTATTTCCTACGAGCAGTACTTC. Amino acids: CASSIAPGISYEQYF.

A single count supports this clone. This sequence joins TRBV28 and TRBJ1-1; TRBD1 might be the D (6 bases). There are 13 residues in the CDR3. V was clipped by 7 bases and J by 4 bases, with 13 bases between them. Per germline, CDR1 MDHEN and CDR2 SYDVKM. The CDR3 nucleotides are TGTGCCAGCAATCCCCAGGGGTCCACTGAAGCTTTCTTT. This codes for CASNPQGSTEAFF.

This sequence joins TRBV7-2 and TRBJ2-7, with 8 bases fitting TRBD2. With V trimmed by 1 base and J by 1 base, 9 bases remained unmatched. The CDR3 consists of 17 residues. Germline CDR1 and CDR2: SGHTA and FQGNSA. The CDR3 is CASSLVATSGISYEQYF. CDR3 DNA: TGTGCCAGCAGCTTAGTTGCTACTAGCGGAATTTCCTACGAGCAGTACTTC.

The V call is TRBV20-1, the J call TRBJ1-4; D is possibly TRBD1 (5 bases). Germline V gene sequence: CDR1 DFQATT, CDR2 SNEGSKA (reference sequence). This CDR3 is built from 11 residues. Trimming shortened V by 7 bases and J by 8 bases, and 11 bases separated the two germline ends. This chain's CDR3 is CSVGQLEKLFF. The CDR3 nucleotides are TGCAGTGTTGGACAATTGGAAAAACTGTTTTTT.

The chain links TRBV7-6 to TRBJ2-7; the D gene is possibly TRBD2 (6 bases). The CDR3 has 15 residues. Germline lookup yields CDR1 SGHVS and CDR2 FNYEAQ. Trimming removed 5 bases from V and 0 bases from J, with 14 bases in between. Written as DNA, the CDR3 is TGTGCCAGCAGCGGGGGGTGGGGTAGCTCCTACGAGCAGTACTTC. Its translation: CASSGGWGSSYEQYF.

The chain combines TRBV11-2 with TRBJ1-4, with a tentative D call TRBD1 (5 bases). V lost 2 bases to trimming and J lost 3 bases, with 10 bases between them. Germline lookup yields CDR1 SGHAT and CDR2 FQNNGV. CDR3 length: 15 residues. The CDR3 bases are TGTGCCAGCAGCTTATCGCAGGGCTCTAATGAAAAACTGTTTTTT. It translates to CASSLSQGSNEKLFF.

The chain uses TRBV5-4 and TRBJ1-3; 9 bases fit TRBD1. CDR3 length equals 16 residues. Unmatched junction bases numbered 5, after V lost 0 bases and J lost 4 bases. Per germline, CDR1 SGHNT and CDR2 YYREEE (reference sequence). The CDR3 coding sequence is TGTGCCAGCAGCTTGGGGGACAGGGCGACAGGAAACACCATATATTTT. It translates to CASSLGDRATGNTIYF.

V usage is TRBV7-3 and J usage is TRBJ1-1; D unclear. The CDR3 length is 13 residues. The V gene lost 5 bases and the J gene lost 0 bases, with 7 bases spanning the gap. Looked up from germline, CDR1 is SGHTA and CDR2 is FQGTGA. CDR3 sequence (DNA): TGTGCCAGCAGCGCCGAGATGAACACTGAAGCTTTCTTT. It yields the protein CASSAEMNTEAFF.

The chain joins TRBV5-1 to TRBJ2-1; D call uncertain. Germline lookup yields CDR1 SGHRS and CDR2 YFSETQ. The V and J ends lost 0 bases and 2 bases respectively, with 12 bases between them. The CDR3 is 16 residues long. For the CDR3, the DNA is TGCGCCAGCAGCTTGGATAGGATTAGCCCCTACAATGAGCAGTTCTTC. Protein product: CASSLDRISPYNEQFF.

V and J are TRBV9 and TRBJ2-5; D remains ambiguous. The germline CDR1 and CDR2 sequences are SGDLS and YYNGEE. This CDR3 spans 13 amino acids. Trimming shortened V by 1 base and J by 2 bases, and 6 bases separated the two germline ends. CDR3 coding DNA: TGTGCCAGCAGCGTAAGCCATCAAGAGACCCAGTACTTC. It encodes CASSVSHQETQYF.

The chain employs TRBV7-9 and TRBJ2-1, with a weak D call TRBD2 (8 bases). The V end was cut by 5 bases, the J end by 2 bases, with 13 bases between. The length of the CDR3 is 15 residues. CDR1 SEHNR and CDR2 FQNEAQ come from the germline V gene (reference sequence). In nucleotides, the CDR3 is TGTGCCAGCAGCACGGGAGGGGGCCCCTACAATGAGCAGTTCTTC. Protein sequence: CASSTGGGPYNEQFF.

This clone appeared a single time. The CDR3 sequence is CASSQDGRLTYNEQFF. In DNA, the CDR3 is TGCGCCAGCAGCCAAGACGGGAGGTTAACCTACAATGAGCAGTTCTTC. The chain carries TRBV4-3 and TRBJ2-1; TRBD2 aligns across 7 bases. Looked up from germline, CDR1 is LGHNA and CDR2 is YSLEER. CDR3 size: 16 residues. The J segment lost 2 bases and the V segment lost 0 bases, leaving 4 bases of the junction unmatched.

The V gene is TRBV2, the J gene TRBJ2-5; 8 nucleotides align to TRBD2. The CDR3 covers 14 residues. CDR1 is SNHLY and CDR2 is FYNNEI in the germline V gene. J gave up 5 bases and V 8 bases, and 10 bases lay outside the gene matches. The CDR3 reads CASLQREGRETQYF. The CDR3 DNA reads as TGTGCCAGCTTACAACGGGAGGGCCGTGAGACCCAGTACTTC. The full variable domain, with the rest looked up from reference TRBV2 and TRBJ2-5, is EPEVTQTPSHQVTQMGQEVILRCVPISNHLYFYWYRQILGQKVEFLVSFYNNEISEKSEIFDDQFSVERPDGSNFTLKIRSTKLEDSAMYFCASLQREGRETQYFGPGTRLLVL.

The J gene is TRBJ2-5, the V gene TRBV5-6; D is perhaps TRBD2 (6 bases). Germline V gene data show CDR1 as SGHDT and CDR2 as YYEEEE. The CDR3 spans 13 residues. The ends were cut back, 5 bases at V and 2 bases at J, with 10 bases in the middle. The CDR3: CASSLTRQETQYF. The DNA of the CDR3 is TGTGCCAGCAGTCTGACTAGACAAGAGACCCAGTACTTC.

This chain joins TRBV29-1 and TRBJ2-1, with 8 bases identical to TRBD2. J was trimmed by 8 bases and V by 7 bases; bases with no gene match: 4. This CDR3 spans 11 amino acids. Germline lookup yields CDR1 SQVTM and CDR2 ANQGSEA. CDR3 in DNA: TGCAGCGCGACCGGGGGGGATGAGCAGTTCTTC. Translated, it gives CSATGGDEQFF.